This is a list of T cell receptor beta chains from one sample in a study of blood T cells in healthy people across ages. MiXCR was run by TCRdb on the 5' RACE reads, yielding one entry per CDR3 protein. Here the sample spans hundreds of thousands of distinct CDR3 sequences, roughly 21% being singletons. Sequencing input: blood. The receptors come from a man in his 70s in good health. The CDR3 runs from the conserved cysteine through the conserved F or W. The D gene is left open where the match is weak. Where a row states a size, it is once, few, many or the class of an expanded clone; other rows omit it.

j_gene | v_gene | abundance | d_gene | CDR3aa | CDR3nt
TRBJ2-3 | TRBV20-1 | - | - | CSTTGGGNTDTQYF | TGCAGTACTACAGGGGGAGGGAACACAGATACGCAGTATTTT
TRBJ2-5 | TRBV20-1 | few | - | CSAVDPLGTQYF | TGCAGTGCTGTCGACCCCCTCGGGACCCAGTACTTC
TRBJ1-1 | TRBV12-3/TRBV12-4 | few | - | CASSTVTEAFF | TGTGCCAGCTCGACGGTCACTGAAGCTTTCTTT
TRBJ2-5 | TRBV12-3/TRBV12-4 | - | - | CASSHRNQETQYF | TGTGCCAGCAGCCACAGGAACCAAGAGACCCAGTACTTC
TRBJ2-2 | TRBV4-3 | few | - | CASSLTGSRTGELFF | TGCGCCAGCAGCCTTACCGGGAGTAGAACCGGGGAGCTGTTTTTT
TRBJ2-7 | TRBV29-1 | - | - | CSVETLPYEQYF | TGCAGCGTTGAAACATTGCCCTACGAGCAGTACTTC
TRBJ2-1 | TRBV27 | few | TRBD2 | CASSSGLALSFSYNEQFF | TGTGCCAGCAGTTCGGGACTAGCTCTTTCGTTCTCGTACAATGAGCAGTTCTTC
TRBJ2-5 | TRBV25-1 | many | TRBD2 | CASSGLAGGETQYF | TGTGCCAGCAGTGGATTAGCGGGGGGGGAGACCCAGTACTTC
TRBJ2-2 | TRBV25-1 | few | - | CASSESVTGELFF | TGTGCCAGCAGTGAATCCGTCACCGGGGAGCTGTTTTTT
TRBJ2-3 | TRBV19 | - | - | CASSLGQFSTDTQYF | TGTGCCAGTAGTCTAGGACAGTTTAGCACAGATACGCAGTATTTT
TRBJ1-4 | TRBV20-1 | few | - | CSAKPGPINEKLFF | TGCAGTGCTAAACCGGGGCCAATTAATGAAAAACTGTTTTTT
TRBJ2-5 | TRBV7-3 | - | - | CASSLTGADRETQYF | TGTGCCAGCAGCTTAACTGGCGCCGATAGGGAGACCCAGTACTTC
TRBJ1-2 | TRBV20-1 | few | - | CTFRGDGGGYTF | TGCACCTTCCGAGGGGACGGAGGAGGCTACACCTTC
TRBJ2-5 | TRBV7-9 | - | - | CASSPMGLTRQETQYF | TGTGCCAGCAGCCCGATGGGACTTACGAGGCAAGAGACCCAGTACTTC
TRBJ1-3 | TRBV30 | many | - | CAWSVRRPPHGNTIYF | TGTGCCTGGAGTGTTCGGCGGCCGCCCCATGGAAACACCATATATTTT
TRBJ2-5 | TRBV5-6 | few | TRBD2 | CATQGSGRAEETQYF | TGTGCCACCCAGGGTAGCGGGAGGGCTGAAGAGACCCAGTACTTC
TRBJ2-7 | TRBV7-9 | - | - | CASTSRNRDYEQYF | TGTGCCAGCACCTCACGGAACAGGGACTACGAGCAGTACTTC
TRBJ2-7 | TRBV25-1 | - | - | CAIPWEAQVYEQYF | TGTGCCATCCCCTGGGAGGCCCAAGTCTACGAGCAGTACTTC
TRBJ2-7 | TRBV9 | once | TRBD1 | CASSARAQGAGQEQYF | TGTGCCAGCAGCGCCCGAGCACAGGGGGCGGGTCAAGAGCAGTACTTC
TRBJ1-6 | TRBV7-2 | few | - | CASSQQGRNSPLHF | TGTGCCAGCAGCCAACAGGGCCGAAATTCACCCCTCCACTTT
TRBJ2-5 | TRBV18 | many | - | CASSPGIQETQYF | TGTGCCAGCTCACCCGGAATCCAAGAGACCCAGTACTTC
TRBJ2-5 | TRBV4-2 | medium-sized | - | CASSQDSGETQYF | TGTGCCAGCAGCCAAGATAGCGGAGAGACCCAGTACTTC
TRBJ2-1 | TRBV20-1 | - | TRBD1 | CSARLFDRVDNEQFF | TGCAGTGCTAGGCTATTCGACAGGGTTGACAATGAGCAGTTCTTC
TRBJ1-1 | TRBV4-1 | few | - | CASSQDPWTPNTEAFF | TGCGCCAGCAGCCAAGATCCTTGGACACCGAACACTGAAGCTTTCTTT
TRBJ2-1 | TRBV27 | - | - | CASSLLGQAYNEQFF | TGTGCCAGCAGTTTGTTGGGTCAGGCCTACAATGAGCAGTTCTTC
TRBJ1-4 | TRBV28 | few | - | CASSFLGEKLFF | TGTGCCAGCAGTTTCCTGGGGGAAAAACTGTTTTTT
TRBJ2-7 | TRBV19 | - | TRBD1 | CASNPGTDRTYEQYF | TGTGCCAGTAATCCAGGGACAGACCGAACCTACGAGCAGTACTTC
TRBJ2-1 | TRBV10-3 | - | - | CAISETSPNEQFF | TGTGCCATCAGTGAGACTAGTCCCAATGAGCAGTTCTTC
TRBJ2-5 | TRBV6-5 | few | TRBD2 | CASSYGAGGPAYF | TGTGCCAGCAGTTACGGAGCGGGAGGGCCCGCGTACTTC
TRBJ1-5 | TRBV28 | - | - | CASSTGLQPQHF | TGTGCCAGCAGTACCGGCCTTCAGCCCCAGCATTTT
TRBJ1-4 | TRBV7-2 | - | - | CASSLGGTRNEKLFF | TGTGCCAGCAGCTTAGGTGGGACAAGGAATGAAAAACTGTTTTTT
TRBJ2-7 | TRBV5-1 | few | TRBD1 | CASSIGTGDHEQYF | TGCGCCAGCAGCATCGGGACAGGGGACCACGAGCAGTACTTC
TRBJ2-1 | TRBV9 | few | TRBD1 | CASSVERGTAVPGEQFF | TGTGCCAGCAGCGTAGAGAGGGGGACAGCCGTACCGGGTGAGCAGTTCTTC
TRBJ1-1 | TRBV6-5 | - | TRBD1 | CASSYANRGVGNTEAFF | TGTGCCAGCAGTTACGCTAACAGGGGAGTGGGGAACACTGAAGCTTTCTTT
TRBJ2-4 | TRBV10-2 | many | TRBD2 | CASSESRGVKYF | TGCGCCAGCAGTGAGTCTCGGGGGGTCAAGTACTTC
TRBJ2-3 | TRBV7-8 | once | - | CASSLNGAADTQYF | TGTGCCAGCAGCTTAAATGGGGCTGCGGATACGCAGTATTTT
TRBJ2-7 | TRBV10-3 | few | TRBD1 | CAISAGQGGQYF | TGTGCCATCAGTGCAGGACAGGGTGGGCAGTACTTC
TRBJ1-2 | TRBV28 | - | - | CASSLELYYGYTF | TGTGCCAGCAGTTTAGAGCTCTATTATGGCTACACCTTC
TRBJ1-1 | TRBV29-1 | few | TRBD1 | CSAGTGVNTEAFF | TGCAGCGCTGGGACAGGAGTGAACACTGAAGCTTTCTTT
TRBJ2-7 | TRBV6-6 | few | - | CASSYSADTYEQYF | TGTGCCAGCAGTTACTCCGCGGATACCTACGAGCAGTACTTC
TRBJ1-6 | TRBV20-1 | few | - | CSARDETGNSPLHF | TGCAGTGCTAGAGATGAGACGGGGAATTCACCCCTCCACTTT
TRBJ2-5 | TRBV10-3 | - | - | CAISGGMKETQYF | TGTGCCATCAGTGGTGGGATGAAAGAGACCCAGTACTTC